This is a list of T cell receptor beta chains from one sample in a study of T cells in Graves' hyperthyroidism and ophthalmopathy. TCRdb fed the multiplex PCR reads into MiXCR, producing one record per CDR3 protein. The table has about 530,000 distinct CDR3 sequences, roughly 18% seen once. The sequenced sample consisted of blood. Receptors were obtained from a woman in her late teens or twenties with Graves' ophthalmopathy. Each CDR3 is given with its conserved first and last residue. D genes are given only for firm matches. Clone sizes are given selectively: once, few, many, or a class where the clone is expanded.

clone size: -
D gene: -
J gene: TRBJ2-6
V gene: TRBV20-1
CDR3 DNA: TGCAGTGCTAGATCCACCCGGAAGCGCCCCCCCGCCGTCCTGACTTTC
CDR3 protein: CSARSTRKRPPAVLTF

clone size: -
D gene: -
J gene: TRBJ1-1
V gene: TRBV5-4
CDR3 DNA: TGTGCCAGCAGCTTGGTTGACGACGGGGCTGAAGCTTTCTTT
CDR3 protein: CASSLVDDGAEAFF

clone size: many
D gene: -
J gene: TRBJ1-1
V gene: TRBV30
CDR3 DNA: TGTGCCTGGAGTGTGGCCACTAACACTGAAGCTTTCTTT
CDR3 protein: CAWSVATNTEAFF

clone size: few
D gene: -
J gene: TRBJ2-7
V gene: TRBV29-1
CDR3 DNA: TGCAGCGTTGTTAGGGCAGGTCGGAAGGAGCAGTACTTC
CDR3 protein: CSVVRAGRKEQYF

clone size: many
D gene: TRBD2
J gene: TRBJ2-3
V gene: TRBV7-2
CDR3 DNA: TGTGCCAGCAGCTTGGGACTAGGAGGAGGAGATACGCAGTATTTT
CDR3 protein: CASSLGLGGGDTQYF

clone size: many
D gene: TRBD2
J gene: TRBJ2-3
V gene: TRBV28
CDR3 DNA: TGTGCCAGCAGTTCTAGCGGGAGTGGGGCAGATACGCAGTATTTT
CDR3 protein: CASSSSGSGADTQYF

clone size: -
D gene: -
J gene: TRBJ2-4
V gene: TRBV2
CDR3 DNA: TGTGCCAGGCCCCAGGAAGCCCTAAGCATTCAGTACTTC
CDR3 protein: CARPQEALSIQYF

clone size: -
D gene: TRBD2
J gene: TRBJ2-2
V gene: TRBV12-3/TRBV12-4
CDR3 DNA: TGTGCCAGCAGTTTAGAGCGGGGGAACACCGGGGAGCTGTTTTTT
CDR3 protein: CASSLERGNTGELFF

clone size: many
D gene: TRBD2
J gene: TRBJ2-3
V gene: TRBV5-1
CDR3 DNA: TGCGCCAGCAGCTATCATAGCGGGAGGGGGACAGATACGCAGTATTTT
CDR3 protein: CASSYHSGRGTDTQYF

clone size: many
D gene: -
J gene: TRBJ2-7
V gene: TRBV2
CDR3 DNA: TGTGCCGGTCGTCGTCAGGGGTACGAGCAGTACTTC
CDR3 protein: CAGRRQGYEQYF

clone size: -
D gene: -
J gene: TRBJ1-2
V gene: TRBV29-1
CDR3 DNA: TGCAGCGACGATAACTATGGCTACACCTTC
CDR3 protein: CSDDNYGYTF

clone size: -
D gene: TRBD1
J gene: TRBJ1-2
V gene: TRBV11-2
CDR3 DNA: TGTGCCAGCAGCTTAGGTGGGGACAGCTATGGCTACACCTTC
CDR3 protein: CASSLGGDSYGYTF

clone size: many
D gene: TRBD1
J gene: TRBJ1-1
V gene: TRBV11-2
CDR3 DNA: TGTGCCAGCAGCGGGGGACAGCTGAACACTGAAGCTTTCTTT
CDR3 protein: CASSGGQLNTEAFF

clone size: many
D gene: TRBD1
J gene: TRBJ2-7
V gene: TRBV12-3/TRBV12-4
CDR3 DNA: TGTGCCAGCAGAGACACCGGGACAGGGACGTATGAGCAGTACTTC
CDR3 protein: CASRDTGTGTYEQYF

clone size: many
D gene: TRBD2
J gene: TRBJ2-5
V gene: TRBV3-1
CDR3 DNA: TGTGCCAGCAGCAGCGGGAGGGGGAGAGAGACCCAGTACTTC
CDR3 protein: CASSSGRGRETQYF

clone size: many
D gene: TRBD2
J gene: TRBJ2-3
V gene: TRBV5-1
CDR3 DNA: TGCGCCAGCAGCGAAGGGACTAGCGGGAGGAAAGATACGCAGTATTTT
CDR3 protein: CASSEGTSGRKDTQYF

clone size: many
D gene: TRBD1
J gene: TRBJ2-5
V gene: TRBV2
CDR3 DNA: TGTGCCACCCGACAGGGGGGCAGGGAGACCCAGTACTTC
CDR3 protein: CATRQGGRETQYF

clone size: many
D gene: -
J gene: TRBJ2-1
V gene: TRBV20-1
CDR3 DNA: TGCAGTGCTTTAATGCGTCGGGAGGAGCAGTTCTTC
CDR3 protein: CSALMRREEQFF

clone size: many
D gene: -
J gene: TRBJ2-2
V gene: TRBV30
CDR3 DNA: TGTGCCTGGAGAGCGACTCTCGGGGAGCTGTTTTTT
CDR3 protein: CAWRATLGELFF

clone size: -
D gene: -
J gene: TRBJ2-7
V gene: TRBV5-6
CDR3 DNA: TGTGCCAGCAGCTTGGTGTCGGGTGAGCAGTACTTC
CDR3 protein: CASSLVSGEQYF

clone size: many
D gene: TRBD2
J gene: TRBJ2-5
V gene: TRBV27
CDR3 DNA: TGTGCCAGCAGCATAGCGGGAAGCCGCCAAGAGACCCAGTACTTC
CDR3 protein: CASSIAGSRQETQYF

clone size: few
D gene: TRBD1
J gene: TRBJ2-6
V gene: TRBV20-1
CDR3 DNA: TGCAGTGCTAGAGATCGGGGACAGATCCTTTTAGGGGCCAACGTCCTGACTTTC
CDR3 protein: CSARDRGQILLGANVLTF

clone size: many
D gene: TRBD1
J gene: TRBJ1-1
V gene: TRBV28
CDR3 DNA: TGTGCCAGCAGTTTAAAGGGACAGTTGACTGAAGCTTTCTTT
CDR3 protein: CASSLKGQLTEAFF

clone size: many
D gene: -
J gene: TRBJ2-7
V gene: TRBV28
CDR3 DNA: TGTGCCAGCAGTCTCACGCTGGGGCGCTACGAGCAGTACTTC
CDR3 protein: CASSLTLGRYEQYF

clone size: -
D gene: -
J gene: TRBJ2-1
V gene: TRBV5-6
CDR3 DNA: TGTGCCAGCACCAGACAGTCCTACAATGAGCAGTTCTTC
CDR3 protein: CASTRQSYNEQFF

clone size: many
D gene: TRBD1
J gene: TRBJ2-7
V gene: TRBV6-1
CDR3 DNA: TGTGCCAGCAGTCAGACCGGGACAGGGACCTACGAGCAGTACTTC
CDR3 protein: CASSQTGTGTYEQYF

clone size: many
D gene: TRBD1
J gene: TRBJ2-7
V gene: TRBV11-2
CDR3 DNA: TGTGCCAGCAGCTTGCCGGGACAGGGGACTTACGAGCAGTACTTC
CDR3 protein: CASSLPGQGTYEQYF

clone size: few
D gene: TRBD1
J gene: TRBJ1-1
V gene: TRBV29-1
CDR3 DNA: TGCAGCGCCGGACAGGGGGCGAACACTGAAGCTTTCTTT
CDR3 protein: CSAGQGANTEAFF

clone size: many
D gene: -
J gene: TRBJ1-1
V gene: TRBV28
CDR3 DNA: TGTGCCAGCAGTTTATTACGGTTAATTAACACTGAAGCTTTCTTT
CDR3 protein: CASSLLRLINTEAFF

clone size: -
D gene: TRBD1
J gene: TRBJ2-1
V gene: TRBV29-1
CDR3 DNA: TGCAGCGGGGACAGGGCGTACAATGAGCAGTTCTTC
CDR3 protein: CSGDRAYNEQFF

clone size: many
D gene: TRBD1
J gene: TRBJ2-1
V gene: TRBV2
CDR3 DNA: TGTGCCAGCTACCGAGCGGACAGGGGGCTGGGTGAGCAGTTCTTC
CDR3 protein: CASYRADRGLGEQFF

clone size: -
D gene: -
J gene: TRBJ2-7
V gene: TRBV20-1
CDR3 DNA: TGCAGTGCTAGAGATCAGAAAACCTACGAGCAGTACTTC
CDR3 protein: CSARDQKTYEQYF

clone size: few
D gene: TRBD1
J gene: TRBJ2-7
V gene: TRBV19
CDR3 DNA: TGTGCCAGTAGTATCTTGCCCAGGACAGGGGATGAAGACGAGCAGTACTTC
CDR3 protein: CASSILPRTGDEDEQYF

clone size: many
D gene: -
J gene: TRBJ1-1
V gene: TRBV18
CDR3 DNA: TGTGCCAGCTCATTCCGGACCGAGACCGCCACTGAAGCTTTCTTT
CDR3 protein: CASSFRTETATEAFF

clone size: -
D gene: TRBD2
J gene: TRBJ2-3
V gene: TRBV28
CDR3 DNA: TGTGCCAGCAGTGATTCTCTAGCGGGGGTTGATACGCAGTATTTT
CDR3 protein: CASSDSLAGVDTQYF

clone size: -
D gene: TRBD2
J gene: TRBJ2-3
V gene: TRBV13
CDR3 DNA: TGTGCCAGCAGCCTACAAGCTTCCGGGACTATCGCGCAGTATTTT
CDR3 protein: CASSLQASGTIAQYF

clone size: many
D gene: TRBD1
J gene: TRBJ2-3
V gene: TRBV7-2
CDR3 DNA: TGTGCCAGCAGCACCAGACAGGGGTTTCAGGGTACGCAGTATTTT
CDR3 protein: CASSTRQGFQGTQYF

clone size: -
D gene: -
J gene: TRBJ2-7
V gene: TRBV6-1
CDR3 DNA: TGTGCCAGCAACGAGCCTCCGGGCAGGGGGGCCTCCTACGAGCAGTACTTC
CDR3 protein: CASNEPPGRGASYEQYF

clone size: few
D gene: -
J gene: TRBJ2-2
V gene: TRBV30
CDR3 DNA: TGTGCCTGGAGTCCGGGTTTTCACACCGGGGAGCTGTTTTTT
CDR3 protein: CAWSPGFHTGELFF

clone size: many
D gene: TRBD1
J gene: TRBJ2-3
V gene: TRBV3-1
CDR3 DNA: TGTGCCAGCAGCCAACAGGGGGCGGCAGATACGCAGTATTTT
CDR3 protein: CASSQQGAADTQYF

clone size: many
D gene: -
J gene: TRBJ2-5
V gene: TRBV6-1
CDR3 DNA: TGTGCCAGCAGTGATCCCGCACGAGGGGCCGAGACCCAGTACTTC
CDR3 protein: CASSDPARGAETQYF

clone size: -
D gene: -
J gene: TRBJ1-5
V gene: TRBV28
CDR3 DNA: TGTGCCAGCAGTTTTCTGCCGGCTCAGCCCCAGCATTTT
CDR3 protein: CASSFLPAQPQHF

clone size: many
D gene: TRBD2
J gene: TRBJ2-1
V gene: TRBV28
CDR3 DNA: TGTGCCAGCAGCCGCGGGACTAGCGGGAGCAGAGAGCAGTTCTTC
CDR3 protein: CASSRGTSGSREQFF

clone size: many
D gene: -
J gene: TRBJ2-3
V gene: TRBV7-2
CDR3 DNA: TGTGCCAGCACTTTAGGGGGCACAGATACGCAGTATTTT
CDR3 protein: CASTLGGTDTQYF

clone size: many
D gene: -
J gene: TRBJ1-6
V gene: TRBV6-1
CDR3 DNA: TGTGCCAGCAGTGAAGTCCAGGGTGCAGGCACCCTCCACTTT
CDR3 protein: CASSEVQGAGTLHF

clone size: few
D gene: -
J gene: TRBJ1-3
V gene: TRBV20-1
CDR3 DNA: TGCAGTGCTAGAGATACCCCCGGACCTATAGGAAACACCATATATTTT
CDR3 protein: CSARDTPGPIGNTIYF

clone size: few
D gene: TRBD1
J gene: TRBJ1-5
V gene: TRBV2
CDR3 DNA: TGTGCCAGCAGTTATCGGACAGGGAACAATCAGCCCCAGCATTTT
CDR3 protein: CASSYRTGNNQPQHF

clone size: -
D gene: TRBD2
J gene: TRBJ2-7
V gene: TRBV20-1
CDR3 DNA: TGCAGTGCCCCAAGACTAGCGGATTTTTACGAGCAGTACTTC
CDR3 protein: CSAPRLADFYEQYF

clone size: -
D gene: -
J gene: TRBJ2-5
V gene: TRBV20-1
CDR3 DNA: TGCAGTGCGACCCTCACCTGGGAAGAGACCCAGTACTTC
CDR3 protein: CSATLTWEETQYF

clone size: -
D gene: -
J gene: TRBJ1-1
V gene: TRBV2
CDR3 DNA: TGTGCCAGCGCATCTACATATCTAGTGCGGTTTACTGAAGCTTTCTTT
CDR3 protein: CASASTYLVRFTEAFF

clone size: -
D gene: -
J gene: TRBJ1-5
V gene: TRBV4-1
CDR3 DNA: TGCGCCAGCAGCCCCGAGGGCGGGGGTTGGCAGCCCCAGCATTTT
CDR3 protein: CASSPEGGGWQPQHF

clone size: many
D gene: -
J gene: TRBJ1-1
V gene: TRBV7-3
CDR3 DNA: TGTGCCAGCAGCTCAGGACCCCAGAACACTGAAGCTTTCTTT
CDR3 protein: CASSSGPQNTEAFF

clone size: many
D gene: -
J gene: TRBJ2-7
V gene: TRBV6-1
CDR3 DNA: TGTGCCAGCAGCGTGGGACTTTATGGTCCCTACGAGCAGTACTTC
CDR3 protein: CASSVGLYGPYEQYF

clone size: many
D gene: -
J gene: TRBJ2-1
V gene: TRBV12-3/TRBV12-4
CDR3 DNA: TGTGCCAGCATTGGGGGAATAAGGCGTGGCAATGAGCAGTTCTTC
CDR3 protein: CASIGGIRRGNEQFF

clone size: few
D gene: -
J gene: TRBJ2-5
V gene: TRBV20-1
CDR3 DNA: TGCAGTGCTTTAGCGGTCCAAGAGACCCAGTACTTC
CDR3 protein: CSALAVQETQYF

clone size: many
D gene: -
J gene: TRBJ1-5
V gene: TRBV6-1
CDR3 DNA: TGTGCCAGCAGTCCCAAAGGACAGATATTCAATCAGCCCCAGCATTTT
CDR3 protein: CASSPKGQIFNQPQHF

clone size: many
D gene: TRBD1
J gene: TRBJ2-7
V gene: TRBV2
CDR3 DNA: TGTGCCAGCAGTGCCCCGGGACAGTCCTACGAGCAGTACTTC
CDR3 protein: CASSAPGQSYEQYF

clone size: -
D gene: -
J gene: TRBJ1-2
V gene: TRBV9
CDR3 DNA: TGTGCCAGCAGCCTCGGGGATCCCTATGGCTACACCTTC
CDR3 protein: CASSLGDPYGYTF

clone size: -
D gene: -
J gene: TRBJ1-1
V gene: TRBV9
CDR3 DNA: TGTGCCAGCAGCGGACGGGGCCAGAACACTGAAGCTTTCTTT
CDR3 protein: CASSGRGQNTEAFF